Below, one T cell receptor (beta chain) is given with its context. Its antigen remains unidentified. This entry is derived from a study of T cell repertoires in cytomegalovirus infection. Study background: Well-studied HLA-B-restricted epitopes and recently identified HLA-C-restricted epitopes of CMV were both used in the study.

TCRdb fed the reads into MiXCR, producing one record per CDR3 protein. The table records about 340,000 distinct CDR3 sequences, around 29% of them present only once. Germline CDR1 SEHNR, CDR2 FQNEAQ (reference sequence). The V gene lost 1 base and the J gene lost 2 bases, with 8 bases spanning the gap. This CDR3 spans 15 amino acids. This receptor was identified in a human donor in good health (CMV status not recorded). Some clones in this sample may be carry-over from other donors' samples. This chain links TRBV7-9 with TRBJ2-2; the D is unclear. The sequencing used cultured PBMCs, collected from culture after CMV antigen stimulation. The CDR3 sequence: CASSLGRHNTGELFF. The CDR3, as DNA: TGTGCCAGCAGCTTAGGGAGACACAACACCGGGGAGCTGTTTTTT.